This T cell receptor beta chain was sequenced during a study of blood T cells in healthy people across ages. Combining a sample-barcoded 5' primer with a J-beta primer mix, a second PCR ran for roughly 6 to 11 cycles. TCRdb used MiXCR to reprocess the 5' RACE reads, holding one entry per CDR3 protein. Of 800,000 or so distinct CDR3 sequences detected, 20% to 30% appear once; the ten largest clones hold 3.7%. Germline V gene lookup returns CDR1 DFQATT and CDR2 SNEGSKA (reference sequence). This CDR3 contains 18 residues. V gave up 6 bases and J gave up 0 bases; unmatched junction bases: 15. This same sample was also part of a study on T cells of mothers and their children. That paper adds: Around 3 million TCR beta reads per child versus over 9.5 million per mother.

The specimen was blood. V gene TRBV20-1 combines with J gene TRBJ2-1; 9 bases are a match to TRBD2. The sequence was obtained from a boy aged 10-17 years in good health. The CDR3 here is CSAGGGGRLADSYNEQFF. The CDR3 nucleotides are TGCAGTGCGGGGGGCGGGGGAAGACTAGCGGACTCCTACAATGAGCAGTTCTTC.